This TCR beta chain is from a study of blood T cell repertoires in COVID-19. Study-level background: In each case, the material was cDNA or gDNA derived from T cells, B-cell-depleted T cells, or PBMCs.

Categorization into cohorts depended on clinical history that participants reported. Donors in Cohort 3 counted as recovered after two negative PCRs, clearance, or symptom resolution. Method: immunoSEQ multiplex PCR; TCRdb's copy keeps in-frame clones and lacks some. The table includes around 380,000 clones, about 90% detected once. CDR3 size: 15 residues. V shed 0 bases, J shed 5 bases, and the junction held 7 bases outside the gene matches. Germline CDR1 SGDLS, CDR2 YYNGEE. This sequence originates from a man under 40 who had recovered from COVID-19. The sample comprised PBMCs or T cells enriched from blood (not recorded which). This sequence joins TRBV9 and TRBJ2-5; 7 bases line up with TRBD2. CDR3 coding DNA: TGTGCCAGCAGCGTAGCGGTAGCGGGTGGGGAGACCCAGTACTTC. Translating gives CASSVAVAGGETQYF. Full variable domain (outside the CDR3, taken from reference TRBV9 and TRBJ2-5): DSGVTQTPKHLITATGQRVTLRCSPRSGDLSVYWYQQSLDQGLQFLIQYYNGEERAKGNILERFSAQQFPDLHSELNLSSLELGDSALYFCASSVAVAGGETQYFGPGTRLLVL.